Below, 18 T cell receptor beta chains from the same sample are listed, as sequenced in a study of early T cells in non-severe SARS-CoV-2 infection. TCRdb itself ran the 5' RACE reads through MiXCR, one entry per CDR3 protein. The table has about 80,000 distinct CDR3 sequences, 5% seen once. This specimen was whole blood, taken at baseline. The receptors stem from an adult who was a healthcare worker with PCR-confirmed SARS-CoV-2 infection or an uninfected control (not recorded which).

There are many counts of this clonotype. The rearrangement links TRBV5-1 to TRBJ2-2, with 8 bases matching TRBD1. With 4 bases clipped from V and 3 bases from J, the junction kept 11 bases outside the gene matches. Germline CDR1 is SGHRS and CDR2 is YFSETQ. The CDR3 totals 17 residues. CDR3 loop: CASSPDRALSDTGELFF. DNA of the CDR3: TGCGCCAGCAGCCCGGACAGGGCACTGTCTGACACCGGGGAGCTGTTTTTT.

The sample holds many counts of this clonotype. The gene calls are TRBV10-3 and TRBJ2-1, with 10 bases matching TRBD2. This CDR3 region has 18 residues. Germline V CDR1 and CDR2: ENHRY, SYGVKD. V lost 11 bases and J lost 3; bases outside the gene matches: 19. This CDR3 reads CAFLWSGRASTVYNEQFF. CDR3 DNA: TGTGCCTTCCTGTGGAGCGGGAGGGCCTCCACCGTCTACAATGAGCAGTTCTTC.

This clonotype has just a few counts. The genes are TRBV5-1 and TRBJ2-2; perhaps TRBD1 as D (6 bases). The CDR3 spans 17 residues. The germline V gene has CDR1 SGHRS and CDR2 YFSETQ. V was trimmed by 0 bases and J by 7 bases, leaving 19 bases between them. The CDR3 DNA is TGCGCCAGCAGCTTGGACCCTAACAGGGTATTCGGCGGGGAGCTGTTTTTT. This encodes CASSLDPNRVFGGELFF.

CDR3 sequence: CASTSGKIAADEQFF. DNA of the CDR3: TGTGCCAGCACTAGCGGGAAAATCGCAGCGGATGAGCAGTTCTTC. The V gene is TRBV2, the J gene TRBJ2-1; TRBD2 matches 9 bases. Looked up from germline, CDR1 is SNHLY and CDR2 is FYNNEI. CDR3 length: 15 residues. The J segment lost 8 bases and the V segment lost 7 bases, leaving 12 bases of the junction unmatched.

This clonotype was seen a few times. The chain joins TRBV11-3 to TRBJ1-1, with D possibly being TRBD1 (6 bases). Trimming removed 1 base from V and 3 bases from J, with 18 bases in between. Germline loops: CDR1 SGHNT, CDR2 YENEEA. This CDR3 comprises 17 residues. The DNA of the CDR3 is TGTGCCAGCAGCTTAGTCGGCAGGGGCGCCCCGGACACTGAAGCTTTCTTT. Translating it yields CASSLVGRGAPDTEAFF.

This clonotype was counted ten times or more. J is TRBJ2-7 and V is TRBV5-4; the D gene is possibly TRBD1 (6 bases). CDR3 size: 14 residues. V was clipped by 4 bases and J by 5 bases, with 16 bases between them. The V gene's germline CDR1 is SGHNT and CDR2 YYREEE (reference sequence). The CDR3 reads CASSRQGLRDEQYF. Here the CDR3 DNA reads TGTGCCAGCAGCCGCCAGGGGTTAAGGGACGAGCAGTACTTC.

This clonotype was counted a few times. This CDR3 is CASSLGAVSNQPQHF. CDR3 sequence (DNA): TGTGCCAGCAGCTTAGGGGCAGTGAGCAATCAGCCCCAGCATTTT. This chain uses TRBV7-8 with TRBJ1-5; D is unresolved. Germline V gene data show CDR1 as SGHVS and CDR2 as FQNEAQ. V was pared by 1 base and J by 1 base, with 8 bases between. The CDR3 covers 15 residues.

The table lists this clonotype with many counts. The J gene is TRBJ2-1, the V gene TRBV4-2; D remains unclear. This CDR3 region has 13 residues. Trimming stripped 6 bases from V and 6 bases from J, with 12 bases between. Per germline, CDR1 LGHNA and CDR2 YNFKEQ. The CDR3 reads CASRSTRVNEQFF. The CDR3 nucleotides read TGTGCCAGCAGATCTACAAGGGTCAATGAGCAGTTCTTC.

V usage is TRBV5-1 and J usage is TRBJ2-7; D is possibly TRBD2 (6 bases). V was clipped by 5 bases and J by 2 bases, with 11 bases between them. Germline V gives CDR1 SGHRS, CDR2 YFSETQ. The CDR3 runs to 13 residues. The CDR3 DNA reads TGCGCCAGCAGATCGGAGGGACCCTACGAGCAGTACTTC. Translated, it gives CASRSEGPYEQYF.

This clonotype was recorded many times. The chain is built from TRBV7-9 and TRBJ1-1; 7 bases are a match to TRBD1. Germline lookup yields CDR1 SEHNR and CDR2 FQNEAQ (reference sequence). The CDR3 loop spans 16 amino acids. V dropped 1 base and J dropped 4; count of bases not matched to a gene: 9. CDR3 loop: CASSLVGDRVRTEAFF. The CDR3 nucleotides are TGTGCCAGCAGCTTAGTAGGAGACAGGGTGCGCACTGAAGCTTTCTTT.

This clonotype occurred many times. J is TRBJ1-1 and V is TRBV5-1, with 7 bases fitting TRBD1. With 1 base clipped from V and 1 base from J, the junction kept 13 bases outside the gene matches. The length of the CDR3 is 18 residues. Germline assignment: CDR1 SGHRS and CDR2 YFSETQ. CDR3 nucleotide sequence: TGCGCCAGCAGCTTGCGGGGCACAGGGGCCGCCCCGAACACTGAAGCTTTCTTT. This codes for CASSLRGTGAAPNTEAFF.

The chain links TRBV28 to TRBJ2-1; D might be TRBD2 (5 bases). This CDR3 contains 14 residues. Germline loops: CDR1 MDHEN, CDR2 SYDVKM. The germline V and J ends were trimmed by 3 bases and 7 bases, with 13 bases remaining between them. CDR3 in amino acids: CASSFASPTNEQFF. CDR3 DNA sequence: TGTGCCAGCAGTTTCGCTAGCCCAACGAATGAGCAGTTCTTC.

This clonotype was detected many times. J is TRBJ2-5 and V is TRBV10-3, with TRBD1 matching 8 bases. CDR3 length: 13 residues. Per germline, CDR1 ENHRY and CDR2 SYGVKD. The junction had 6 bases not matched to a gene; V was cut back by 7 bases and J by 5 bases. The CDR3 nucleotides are TGTGCCATCACCCAGGGGGCCGGGGAGACCCAGTACTTC. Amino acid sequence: CAITQGAGETQYF.

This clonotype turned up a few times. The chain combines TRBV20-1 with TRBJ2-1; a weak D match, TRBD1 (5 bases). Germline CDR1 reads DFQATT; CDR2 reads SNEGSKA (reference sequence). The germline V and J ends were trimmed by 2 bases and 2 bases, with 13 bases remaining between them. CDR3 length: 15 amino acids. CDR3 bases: TGCAGTGCTAGATTGGGGCAGACCGCCTACAATGAGCAGTTCTTC. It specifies CSARLGQTAYNEQFF.

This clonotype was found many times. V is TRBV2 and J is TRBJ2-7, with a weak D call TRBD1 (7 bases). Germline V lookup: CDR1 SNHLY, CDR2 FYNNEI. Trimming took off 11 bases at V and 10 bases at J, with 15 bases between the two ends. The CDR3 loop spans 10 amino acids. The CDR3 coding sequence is TGTGCCGTGCGGCGGGACAGACAGTACTTC. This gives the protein CAVRRDRQYF.

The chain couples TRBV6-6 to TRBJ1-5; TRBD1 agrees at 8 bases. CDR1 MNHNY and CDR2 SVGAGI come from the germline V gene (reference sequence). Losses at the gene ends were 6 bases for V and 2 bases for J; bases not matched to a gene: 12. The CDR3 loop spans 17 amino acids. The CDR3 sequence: CASSRLSPGQGNQPQHF. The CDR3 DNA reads TGTGCCAGCAGCCGCTTGAGTCCGGGACAGGGCAATCAGCCCCAGCATTTT.

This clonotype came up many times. The CDR3 protein is CASSRLDGNEQFF. CDR3 nucleotide sequence: TGTGCCAGCAGCCGACTAGACGGCAATGAGCAGTTCTTC. This rearrangement joins TRBV28 to TRBJ2-1; possibly TRBD2 for D (6 bases). This CDR3 contains 13 residues. The V and J ends lost 6 bases and 6 bases respectively, with 12 bases between them. Germline V gene sequence: CDR1 MDHEN, CDR2 SYDVKM.

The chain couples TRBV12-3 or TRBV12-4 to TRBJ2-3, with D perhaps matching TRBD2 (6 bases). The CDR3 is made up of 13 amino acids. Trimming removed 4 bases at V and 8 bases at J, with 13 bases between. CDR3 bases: TGTGCCAGCAGTTCCCCGGGAGCCGGTACGCAGTATTTT. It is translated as CASSSPGAGTQYF.